These 30 T cell receptor beta chains were all obtained from the same sample, sequenced in a study of T cell responses to AZD1222 COVID-19 vaccine. Here immunoSEQ multiplex PCR was the method, and the copy in TCRdb shows in-frame clones only, minus some. The sample carries some 86,000 clones, 92% recorded once. The sample consisted of peripheral blood, taken on day 0 of AZD1222 vaccination. These receptors originate from an adult in good health.

This chain connects TRBV24-1 to TRBJ2-3; D tentatively fits TRBD1 or TRBD2 (5 bases each). Between the trimmed V and J ends, which lost 1 base and 7 bases, there was a span of 14 bases. CDR3 length equals 15 residues. Germline V gene sequence: CDR1 KGHDR, CDR2 SFDVKD. CDR3 sequence: CATSDFGGTLNTQYF. The CDR3 DNA reads as TGTGCCACCAGTGATTTTGGGGGAACCTTGAATACGCAGTATTTT.

CDR3 amino acids: CASSSLGRESYEQYF. CDR3 coding DNA: TGTGCCAGCAGTTCCCTCGGACGGGAAAGCTACGAGCAGTACTTC. The chain recombines TRBV27 with TRBJ2-7, with TRBD2 as a possible D gene (5 bases). Deletions cut 4 bases from V and 3 bases from J, with 16 bases between. The length of the CDR3 is 15 residues. The germline V gene has CDR1 MNHEY and CDR2 SMNVEV (reference sequence).

Only one count was recorded for this clone. This chain links TRBV6-2 or TRBV6-3 with TRBJ1-5, with D possibly matching TRBD1 (5 bases). The V and J ends lost 6 bases and 4 bases respectively, with 16 bases between them. In germline, CDR1 is MNHEY, CDR2 SVGEGT. This CDR3 comprises 15 residues. CDR3 bases: TGTGCCAGCAGCGGCAGGGACTCGGGGAATCAGCCCCAGCATTTT. This codes for CASSGRDSGNQPQHF.

This chain uses TRBV5-1 with TRBJ1-4; D is possibly TRBD1 (5 bases). Trimming removed 3 bases at V and 5 bases at J, with 11 bases between. The germline CDR1 and CDR2 sequences are SGHRS and YFSETQ. The CDR3 runs to 14 residues. The CDR3 DNA follows: TGCGCCAGCAGCTCGGGACGAATGAATGAAAAACTGTTTTTT. Encoded protein: CASSSGRMNEKLFF. Full variable domain (missing parts from reference TRBV5-1 and TRBJ1-4): KAGVTQTPRYLIKTRGQQVTLSCSPISGHRSVSWYQQTPGQGLQFLFEYFSETQRNKGNFPGRFSGRQFSNSRSEMNVSTLELGDSALYLCASSSGRMNEKLFFGSGTQLSVL.

This chain links TRBV7-2 with TRBJ2-7; 9 bases line up with TRBD2. The CDR3 is 16 residues long. V trimming: 5 bases; J trimming: 1 base; junction bases outside the gene matches: 9. CDR1 is SGHTA, CDR2 FQGNSA, per germline. In DNA, the CDR3 is TGTGCCAGCAGCCAGCCACGCGCGGGAGGGTCCTACGAGCAGTACTTC. The encoded protein is CASSQPRAGGSYEQYF.

The chain couples TRBV11-3 to TRBJ1-6; D call uncertain. Germline CDR1 and CDR2: SGHNT and YENEEA. Trimming took off 0 bases at V and 13 bases at J, with 7 bases between the two ends. This CDR3 spans 12 amino acids. This CDR3 is CASSLEGGPLHF. The CDR3, as DNA: TGTGCCAGCAGCTTAGAAGGCGGGCCCCTCCACTTT.

The chain joins TRBV30 to TRBJ2-7, with 7 bases aligning to TRBD2. Trimming removed 4 bases from V and 0 bases from J; junction bases left unmatched: 3. Germline assignment: CDR1 GTSNPN and CDR2 SVGIG (reference sequence). The CDR3 spans 13 residues. CDR3 DNA: TGTGCCTGGAACGGCGGGAGCTCCTACGAGCAGTACTTC. Protein: CAWNGGSSYEQYF.

The chain recombines TRBV11-2 with TRBJ2-2; D ambiguous. V lost 6 bases, J lost 7 bases, and 6 bases lay in between. The CDR3 is made up of 11 amino acids. Germline assignment: CDR1 SGHAT and CDR2 FQNNGV. CDR3 region: CASRESGELFF. The CDR3 bases are TGTGCCAGCAGGGAGAGCGGGGAGCTGTTTTTT.

This chain uses TRBV6-5 with TRBJ2-7, with D tentatively TRBD2 (5 bases). This CDR3 is built from 15 residues. The V gene's germline CDR1 is MNHEY and CDR2 SVGAGI. Trimming left V 4 bases short and J 3 bases short, with 16 bases between. CDR3 sequence reads: CASSSSGVEVYEQYF. The CDR3 region has the DNA TGTGCCAGCAGTTCAAGCGGTGTAGAGGTCTACGAGCAGTACTTC.

The chain uses TRBV18 and TRBJ1-4, with 7 nucleotides matching TRBD1. V lost 6 bases to trimming and J lost 8 bases; unmatched junction nucleotides: 15. The CDR3 totals 16 residues. CDR1 KGHSH and CDR2 LQKENI come from the germline V gene. CDR3 residues: CASSGSTGDRSEKLFF. In DNA, the CDR3 is TGTGCCAGCTCTGGGTCTACAGGGGACCGGAGCGAAAAACTGTTTTTT.

The genes are TRBV7-2 and TRBJ2-3; D might be TRBD2 (6 bases). This CDR3 is 19 amino acids long. In germline, CDR1 is SGHTA, CDR2 FQGNSA. V was trimmed by 1 base and J by 4 bases, leaving 24 bases between them. Written as DNA, the CDR3 is TGTGCCAGCAGCTTAGTATCCGGGAGCACAGGACGAGAGGCAGATACGCAGTATTTT. Protein sequence: CASSLVSGSTGREADTQYF.

In its sample, this clone was seen once. The CDR3 bases are TGTGCCAGCAGTGAATTAGGCGGGAGGCACTCCTACAATGAGCAGTTCTTC. Protein sequence: CASSELGGRHSYNEQFF. The rearrangement uses TRBV6-1 and TRBJ2-1; TRBD2 matches at 8 bases. Germline-derived CDR1 and CDR2 are MNHNS and SASEGT. CDR3 length: 17 amino acids. Trimming took 2 bases from V and 0 from J; bases not matched to a gene: 6.

The chain links TRBV2 to TRBJ1-1; 7 bases map to TRBD1. Germline assignment: CDR1 SNHLY and CDR2 FYNNEI. V lost 6 bases, J lost 6 bases, and 7 bases stayed unmatched. The length of the CDR3 is 13 residues. The chain's CDR3 is CASRETGRAEAFF. The CDR3 DNA reads TGTGCCAGCAGGGAGACAGGGAGGGCTGAAGCTTTCTTT.

The V gene is TRBV28, the J gene TRBJ1-6; D possibly corresponds to TRBD1 (5 bases). The CDR3 totals 16 residues. V lost 3 bases and J lost 0, with 9 bases in between. Germline loops: CDR1 MDHEN, CDR2 SYDVKM. For the CDR3, the DNA is TGTGCCAGCAGTTTGGGGGGGAGCTCCTATAATTCACCCCTCCACTTT. Translated: CASSLGGSSYNSPLHF.

The chain couples TRBV24-1 to TRBJ2-7; D is possibly TRBD1 or TRBD2 (5 bases each). V was cut by 3 bases and J by 3 bases, with 17 bases left in between. Germline V gene sequence: CDR1 KGHDR, CDR2 SFDVKD. The CDR3 is 16 amino acids. CDR3 loop: CATSDRAGSLLYEQYF. The CDR3 DNA reads as TGTGCCACCAGTGATCGGGCAGGGAGCCTTCTCTACGAGCAGTACTTC.

This chain uses TRBV5-4 with TRBJ2-5, with unresolved D. Germline V gene lookup returns CDR1 SGHNT and CDR2 YYREEE (reference sequence). Trimming pared 1 base from V and 5 bases from J, leaving 6 bases between. The CDR3 has 12 amino acids. DNA of the CDR3: TGTGCCAGCAGCTTGCATTCGGAGACCCAGTACTTC. This sequence encodes CASSLHSETQYF.

This sequence joins TRBV6-5 and TRBJ1-4, with TRBD1 identical over 10 bases. The length of the CDR3 is 14 residues. Trimming at V came to 6 bases and at J to 5 bases, leaving 3 bases not matched to a gene. The germline gives CDR1 MNHEY, CDR2 SVGAGI. CDR3: CASREGQGNEKLFF. The CDR3 DNA reads TGTGCCAGCAGAGAGGGACAGGGGAATGAAAAACTGTTTTTT.

This clone was detected a few times. The junction shows a germline mismatch at one end, possibly a read error. The CDR3 region has the DNA TGTGCCAGCAGTCTAGACAGGTGGCCTTCCTTC. As protein: CASSLDRWPSF. The V gene is TRBV12-3 or TRBV12-4, the J gene TRBJ1-2, with D possibly TRBD1 on 6 matching bases. CDR3 length: 11 residues.

This chain joins TRBV27 and TRBJ2-1, with 12 positions matching TRBD2. This CDR3 has 15 residues. Looked up from germline, CDR1 is MNHEY and CDR2 is SMNVEV (reference sequence). Losses at the gene ends were 5 bases for V and 9 bases for J; bases not matched to a gene: 8. CDR3 nucleotide sequence: TGTGCCAGCAGTACGCTAGCGGGAGGGCCCACTGAGCAGTTCTTC. Its translation: CASSTLAGGPTEQFF.

Only one count was recorded for this clone. The chain employs TRBV19 and TRBJ2-1; D possibly corresponds to TRBD1 (6 bases). The CDR3 spans 14 residues. CDR1 and CDR2 from the germline V gene are LNHDA and SQIVND (reference sequence). The V end was cut by 8 bases, the J end by 4 bases, with 15 bases between. The CDR3 DNA follows: TGTGCCAGTCAAAGGACAGATTCTTACAATGAGCAGTTCTTC. Translated, it gives CASQRTDSYNEQFF.

This chain uses TRBV27 with TRBJ1-2, with 10 bases identical to TRBD1. The CDR3 runs to 16 residues. Unmatched junction bases numbered 8, after V lost 7 bases and J lost 0 bases. Germline CDR1 and CDR2: MNHEY and SMNVEV (reference sequence). CDR3 sequence reads: CASTRTGGLANYGYTF. CDR3 DNA: TGTGCCAGCACCCGGACAGGGGGATTAGCTAACTATGGCTACACCTTC.

The chain uses TRBV27 and TRBJ2-5; no clear D. The CDR3 length is 19 residues. V was shortened by 2 bases and J by 1 base, with 23 bases between the two germline ends. Germline V gene lookup returns CDR1 MNHEY and CDR2 SMNVEV (reference sequence). The CDR3 loop is CASSLNFGFRRQSQETQYF. The CDR3 nucleotides read TGTGCCAGCAGTTTAAATTTTGGGTTCCGCAGGCAATCCCAAGAGACCCAGTACTTC.

The chain links TRBV10-1 to TRBJ2-7; 7 bases fit TRBD1. Germline CDR1 WNHNN, CDR2 SYGVQD (reference sequence). Trimming took 4 bases from V and 5 from J; bases not matched to a gene: 8. The CDR3 is made up of 14 amino acids. In DNA, the CDR3 is TGCGCCAGCAGTGGAGGGGGCGATCTCAACGAGCAGTACTTC. Protein: CASSGGGDLNEQYF.

The V gene is TRBV6-2 or TRBV6-3, the J gene TRBJ2-7, with 8 bases identical to TRBD1. After removal of 4 bases from V and 0 bases from J, the junction contained 2 bases not matched to a gene. The CDR3 is 14 residues long. Germline CDR1 is MNHEY and CDR2 is SVGEGT. The CDR3, as DNA: TGTGCCAGCAGTTGGGACAGGCTCTCCTACGAGCAGTACTTC. Residues: CASSWDRLSYEQYF.

The chain has TRBV13 and TRBJ1-2, with a tentative D call TRBD1 (5 bases). Germline V gives CDR1 PRHDT, CDR2 FYEKMQ (reference sequence). The CDR3 has 12 amino acids. The V end was cut by 2 bases, the J end by 11 bases, with 12 bases between. The CDR3 bases are TGTGCCAGCAGCTTACCGGGACTTCAATACACCTTC. Its translation is CASSLPGLQYTF. Full variable domain (rest looked up from reference TRBV13 and TRBJ1-2): AAGVIQSPRHLIKEKRETATLKCYPIPRHDTVYWYQQGPGQDPQFLISFYEKMQSDKGSIPDRFSAQQFSDYHSELNMSSLELGDSALYFCASSLPGLQYTFGSGTRLTVV.

This chain connects TRBV20-1 to TRBJ2-7; weak D call: TRBD1 (5 bases). The CDR3 spans 12 residues. CDR1 is DFQATT, CDR2 SNEGSKA, per germline (reference sequence). V lost 3 bases to trimming and J lost 3 bases, with 9 bases between them. The CDR3 reads CSASPGIYEQYF. The DNA for the CDR3 is TGCAGTGCTAGTCCAGGGATCTACGAGCAGTACTTC.

The genes are TRBV3-1 (or the pseudogene TRBV3-2) and TRBJ2-5, with TRBD2 identical over 8 bases. J was trimmed by 3 bases and V by 7 bases; bases with no gene match: 7. CDR1 and CDR2 (germline): LGHDT, YNNKEL (reference sequence). The CDR3 has 14 amino acids. CDR3 DNA: TGTGCCAGCACCTTATTTAGCGGGAAAGAGACCCAGTACTTC. Translating it yields CASTLFSGKETQYF.

J is TRBJ1-2 and V is TRBV6-5, with no clear D. Germline V gene lookup returns CDR1 MNHEY and CDR2 SVGAGI. The CDR3 length is 13 residues. The ends were cut back, 5 bases at V and 4 bases at J, with 11 bases in the middle. In DNA form, the CDR3 reads TGTGCCAGCAGTAGTGAGTTGACCTATGGCTACACCTTC. Residues: CASSSELTYGYTF.

The chain recombines TRBV19 with TRBJ1-1; no firm D call. The CDR3 runs 16 residues. V was cut by 1 base and J by 1 base, with 13 bases left in between. Germline CDR1 is LNHDA and CDR2 is SQIVND (reference sequence). Here the CDR3 DNA reads TGTGCCAGTAGTATAGGGACCCCTGAGCCGAACACTGAAGCTTTCTTT. The encoded protein is CASSIGTPEPNTEAFF.

The chain has TRBV19 and TRBJ1-5, with D perhaps matching TRBD1 (5 bases). The V end lost 3 bases, the J end lost 11 bases, and 17 bases lay between the germline ends. Germline-derived CDR1 and CDR2 are LNHDA and SQIVND (reference sequence). This CDR3 has 14 amino acids. The CDR3 region is CASSIRQQDRSQHF. DNA for the CDR3: TGTGCCAGTAGTATCCGACAGCAAGACCGGTCCCAGCATTTT. Using reference TRBV19 and TRBJ1-5 for the parts outside the CDR3, the full variable domain is DGGITQSPKYLFRKEGQNVTLSCEQNLNHDAMYWYRQDPGQGLRLIYYSQIVNDFQKGDIAEGYSVSREKKESFPLTVTSAQKNPTAFYLCASSIRQQDRSQHFGDGTRLSIL.